The following is a T cell receptor (beta chain) sequence with its context. CDR1 is SGHNT and CDR2 is YENEEA in the germline V gene. This CDR3 has 16 residues. Between the trimmed V and J ends, which lost 4 bases and 2 bases, there was a span of 16 bases. This sample is drawn from a study of shared clonotypes between healthy human individuals. Generated by immunoSEQ multiplex PCR, the TCRdb table keeps only in-frame clones and is missing some. The sample carries about 2.3 million clones, 80% to 95% recorded once. The J gene is TRBJ2-3, the V gene TRBV11-3; D is unresolved. The source is a man younger than 30 in good health. Some clones in this sample may be carry-over from other donors' samples. The sequencing input was naive CD4+ T cells from PBMCs. The subset: CD45RA+ positively selected. CDR3 DNA sequence: TGTGCCAGCAGCTCAATTGACTGGCGAATCACAGATACGCAGTATTTT. Residues: CASSSIDWRITDTQYF.